These 6 T cell receptor beta chains share one sample of origin, sequenced in a study of T cell responses to AZD1222 COVID-19 vaccine. Sequencing used immunoSEQ multiplex PCR; TCRdb keeps in-frame clones, though not all of them. This sample has 150,000 to 200,000 clones; about 94% occur once, and the top ten carry roughly 8.4%. This sample comprised peripheral blood, obtained on day 0 of AZD1222 vaccination. Receptors originate from an adult in good health.

In this sample, this clone turned up a few times. The J gene is TRBJ1-1, the V gene TRBV5-1; no reliable D call. In germline, CDR1 is SGHRS, CDR2 YFSETQ. Trimming removed 2 bases at V and 1 base at J, with 9 bases between. The CDR3 is 14 amino acids. CDR3 sequence (DNA): TGCGCCAGCAGCTTCGCAGGTCCGAACACTGAAGCTTTCTTT. Amino acid sequence: CASSFAGPNTEAFF.

The chain uses TRBV29-1 and TRBJ1-2; 12 bases fit TRBD1. V lost 6 bases to trimming and J lost 5 bases; unmatched junction nucleotides: 4. The CDR3 is 13 residues long. Germline lookup yields CDR1 SQVTM and CDR2 ANQGSEA. The CDR3 loop is CSVVGQGAYGYTF. In DNA form, the CDR3 reads TGCAGCGTCGTGGGACAGGGGGCTTATGGCTACACCTTC.

The rearrangement joins TRBV5-4 to TRBJ2-7; possibly TRBD2 for D (6 bases). Germline loops: CDR1 SGHNT, CDR2 YYREEE (reference sequence). The V and J ends lost 0 bases and 4 bases respectively, with 17 bases between them. The CDR3 runs 16 residues. CDR3 sequence (DNA): TGTGCCAGCAGCTTGGGGCAGGGAGGATTTAAATACGAGCAGTACTTC. Its protein is CASSLGQGGFKYEQYF.

There are a few counts of this clone. The chain joins TRBV7-9 to TRBJ2-7, with a tentative D call TRBD2 (5 bases). The CDR3 sequence is 12 residues long. Germline lookup yields CDR1 SEHNR and CDR2 FQNEAQ (reference sequence). Trimming pared 4 bases from V and 3 bases from J, leaving 7 bases between. CDR3 bases: TGTGCCAGCAGCTCAGACTACTACGAGCAGTACTTC. It encodes CASSSDYYEQYF. Full variable domain (outside the CDR3, taken from reference TRBV7-9 and TRBJ2-7): DTGVSQNPRHKITKRGQNVTFRCDPISEHNRLYWYRQTLGQGPEFLTYFQNEAQLEKSRLLSDRFSAERPKGSFSTLEIQRTEQGDSAMYLCASSSDYYEQYFGPGTRLTVT.

This chain uses TRBV27 with TRBJ1-5, with 9 bases lining up with TRBD1. CDR1 and CDR2 from the germline V gene are MNHEY and SMNVEV (reference sequence). This CDR3 is 15 amino acids long. The J segment lost 4 bases and the V segment lost 5 bases, leaving 6 bases of the junction unmatched. The CDR3 sequence: CASSDGQGRNQPQHF. CDR3 nucleotide sequence: TGTGCCAGCAGTGATGGACAGGGGCGAAATCAGCCCCAGCATTTT.

V and J are TRBV4-1 and TRBJ2-7; D could derive from TRBD1 or TRBD2 (5 bases each). Germline CDR1 MGHRA, CDR2 YSYEKL. CDR3 length: 18 residues. With 1 base removed from V and 3 bases from J, the gap between germline ends came to 22 bases. Here the CDR3 reads CASSQVEGRMGTFYEQYF. The CDR3, as DNA: TGCGCCAGCAGCCAAGTCGAGGGGCGGATGGGGACCTTCTACGAGCAGTACTTC.